Presented here are 28 T cell receptor beta chains from one specimen sequenced in a study of PD-1 blockade in mismatch repair-deficient tumors. The method was immunoSEQ multiplex PCR; TCRdb's version includes in-frame clones alone and lacks a portion of them. The sample consists of about 16,000 clones, roughly 83% of them appearing once. This specimen consisted of PBMCs, obtained before pembrolizumab treatment. The receptors originated from an adult with mismatch repair-deficient cancer.

The chain uses TRBV28 and TRBJ1-2; the match to TRBD1 covers 9 bases. The CDR3 loop spans 15 amino acids. J gave up 2 bases and V 0 bases, and 1 base lay outside the gene matches. Per germline, CDR1 MDHEN and CDR2 SYDVKM. CDR3 amino acids: CASSLWGQGNYGYTF. The CDR3 DNA is TGTGCCAGCAGTTTATGGGGACAGGGAAACTATGGCTACACCTTC.

The V and J genes are TRBV7-9 and TRBJ1-5; unclear D gene. V was pared by 8 bases and J by 6 bases, with 11 bases between. CDR1 and CDR2 (germline): SEHNR, FQNEAQ (reference sequence). CDR3 length: 12 amino acids. The CDR3 spells CASAHTGQPQHF. The DNA of the CDR3 is TGTGCCAGCGCTCACACGGGTCAGCCCCAGCATTTT. Full variable domain (remainder filled in from reference TRBV7-9 and TRBJ1-5): DTGVSQNPRHKITKRGQNVTFRCDPISEHNRLYWYRQTLGQGPEFLTYFQNEAQLEKSRLLSDRFSAERPKGSFSTLEIQRTEQGDSAMYLCASAHTGQPQHFGDGTRLSIL.

The genes are TRBV5-4 and TRBJ1-5; D remains ambiguous. Germline V gene data show CDR1 as SGHNT and CDR2 as YYREEE (reference sequence). This CDR3 region has 13 residues. With 4 bases removed from V and 3 bases from J, the gap between germline ends came to 8 bases. DNA of the CDR3: TGTGCCAGCAGCGCCGACTCCAATCAGCCCCAGCATTTT. Protein: CASSADSNQPQHF.

This clone was picked up one time. The chain employs TRBV6-1 and TRBJ1-1; 9 bases are a match to TRBD1. Germline V gives CDR1 MNHNS, CDR2 SASEGT. The junction had 3 bases not matched to a gene; V was cut back by 6 bases and J by 4 bases. This CDR3 has 13 residues. In DNA form, the CDR3 reads TGTGCCAGCAGGAAGGACAGGGGCACTGAAGCTTTCTTT. This translates into CASRKDRGTEAFF.

This chain links TRBV6-4 with TRBJ2-1; 9 nucleotides line up with TRBD2. The CDR3 has 15 residues. CDR1 is MRHNA and CDR2 is SNTAGT in the germline V gene. Trimming took 5 bases from V and 2 from J; bases not matched to a gene: 4. The CDR3 sequence: CASSPSSGTYNEQFF. CDR3 bases: TGTGCCAGCAGTCCTTCTAGCGGGACCTACAATGAGCAGTTCTTC.

V and J are TRBV5-1 and TRBJ1-1; D remains ambiguous. This CDR3 has 14 residues. Trimming cost V 0 bases and J 3 bases, with 9 bases left between them. Germline values: CDR1 SGHRS, CDR2 YFSETQ. CDR3 amino acids: CASSLVGEYTEAFF. The CDR3 coding sequence is TGCGCCAGCAGCTTGGTGGGTGAGTACACTGAAGCTTTCTTT.

V gene TRBV4-3 combines with J gene TRBJ2-3, with D perhaps matching TRBD2 (5 bases). Germline CDR1 is LGHNA and CDR2 is YSLEER. Trimming left V 0 bases short and J 4 bases short, with 14 bases between. This CDR3 region has 16 residues. The CDR3 DNA reads as TGCGCCAGCAGCCAAGATCGTGGGAGAGCTTCAGATACGCAGTATTTT. This encodes CASSQDRGRASDTQYF.

The chain's CDR3 is CASSLTDRGEQYF. The CDR3 DNA follows: TGTGCCAGCAGCTTAACGGACAGGGGCGAGCAGTACTTC. The chain combines TRBV7-9 with TRBJ2-7; TRBD1 matches 9 bases. This CDR3 has 13 amino acids. Germline CDR1 and CDR2: SEHNR and FQNEAQ (reference sequence). J was trimmed by 6 bases and V by 2 bases; bases with no gene match: 2.

The chain couples TRBV11-3 to TRBJ2-2; TRBD1 matches 7 bases. The CDR3 is 14 residues long. The germline CDR1 and CDR2 sequences are SGHNT and YENEEA. V lost 5 bases to trimming and J lost 5 bases; unmatched junction nucleotides: 5. The CDR3 DNA reads TGTGCCAGCAGCCCCCGACAGGGTACCGGGGAGCTGTTTTTT. The encoded protein is CASSPRQGTGELFF.

The chain carries TRBV7-9 and TRBJ2-6; TRBD1 agrees at 8 bases. After removal of 2 bases from V and 0 bases from J, the junction contained 6 bases not matched to a gene. Germline CDR1 SEHNR, CDR2 FQNEAQ (reference sequence). The CDR3 is 18 residues long. The CDR3 region is CASSLTGQDSSGANVLTF. CDR3 bases: TGTGCCAGCAGCTTAACGGGACAGGATTCCTCTGGGGCCAACGTCCTGACTTTC.

This rearrangement joins TRBV5-4 to TRBJ2-2, with 7 positions matching TRBD2. Germline CDR1 reads SGHNT; CDR2 reads YYREEE (reference sequence). Unmatched junction bases numbered 6, after V lost 4 bases and J lost 6 bases. CDR3 length: 14 amino acids. CDR3 protein: CASSTLGGAGELFF. For the CDR3, the DNA is TGTGCCAGCAGCACCCTGGGGGGGGCCGGGGAGCTGTTTTTT.

The chain has TRBV28 and TRBJ2-7; perhaps TRBD1 as D (6 bases). The CDR3 runs 15 residues. The V gene lost 5 bases and the J gene lost 0 bases, with 14 bases spanning the gap. Per the germline V gene, CDR1 is MDHEN and CDR2 is SYDVKM. Here the CDR3 reads CASSLREDSSYEQYF. CDR3 DNA: TGTGCCAGCAGTCTACGAGAGGACAGCTCCTACGAGCAGTACTTC.

The chain links TRBV18 to TRBJ2-1; TRBD1 matches at 10 bases. Germline V gene sequence: CDR1 KGHSH, CDR2 LQKENI. J gave up 6 bases and V 1 base, and 9 bases lay outside the gene matches. The CDR3 has 17 residues. The CDR3 sequence: CASSPRRGQGLSNEQFF. The CDR3 DNA sequence: TGTGCCAGCTCACCACGGAGGGGACAGGGGTTAAGCAATGAGCAGTTCTTC.

This sequence joins TRBV15 and TRBJ2-7; 9 bases match TRBD2. The germline gives CDR1 LNHNV, CDR2 YYDKDF (reference sequence). The CDR3 loop spans 21 amino acids. With 0 bases clipped from V and 2 bases from J, the junction kept 20 bases outside the gene matches. CDR3 loop: CATSRERGPLRGRAKAYEQYF. The CDR3 DNA is TGTGCCACCAGCAGAGAAAGGGGACCTCTTCGCGGGAGGGCCAAGGCCTACGAGCAGTACTTC.

The chain links TRBV5-1 to TRBJ2-7, with 9 bases matching TRBD2. The CDR3 runs to 15 residues. CDR1 is SGHRS, CDR2 YFSETQ, per germline. The junction had 6 bases not matched to a gene; V was cut back by 0 bases and J by 5 bases. The CDR3, as DNA: TGCGCCAGCAGCTTGGGAGTAGCGGGAGTCGACGAGCAGTACTTC. Translation: CASSLGVAGVDEQYF. Full variable domain (missing parts from reference TRBV5-1 and TRBJ2-7): KAGVTQTPRYLIKTRGQQVTLSCSPISGHRSVSWYQQTPGQGLQFLFEYFSETQRNKGNFPGRFSGRQFSNSRSEMNVSTLELGDSALYLCASSLGVAGVDEQYFGPGTRLTVT.

The V call is TRBV19, the J call TRBJ2-6; weak D call: TRBD2 (6 bases). Trimming cost V 5 bases and J 3 bases, with 8 bases left between them. The CDR3 has 14 amino acids. CDR1 and CDR2 from the germline V gene are LNHDA and SQIVND (reference sequence). The CDR3 sequence is CASSWGVGANVLTF. The CDR3 DNA sequence: TGTGCCAGTAGTTGGGGGGTTGGGGCCAACGTCCTGACTTTC.

This chain joins TRBV27 and TRBJ1-1, with 8 bases matching TRBD1. Trimming at V came to 5 bases and at J to 7 bases, leaving 12 bases not matched to a gene. There are 15 residues in the CDR3. The V gene's germline CDR1 is MNHEY and CDR2 SMNVEV (reference sequence). The CDR3 here is CASSRNDRGESEAFF. In nucleotides, the CDR3 is TGTGCCAGCAGTCGTAACGACAGGGGAGAAAGTGAAGCTTTCTTT.

The V gene is TRBV7-9, the J gene TRBJ2-7; D not resolved. The germline gives CDR1 SEHNR, CDR2 FQNEAQ (reference sequence). The CDR3 spans 15 residues. V was trimmed by 4 bases and J by 5 bases, leaving 18 bases between them. CDR3 DNA: TGTGCCAGCAGCTCATTGGGCCTGGCAAGGGACGAGCAGTACTTC. This gives the protein CASSSLGLARDEQYF.

This sequence joins TRBV9 and TRBJ2-2, with D perhaps matching TRBD1 or TRBD2 (5 bases each). The CDR3 is 17 amino acids. Germline V gives CDR1 SGDLS, CDR2 YYNGEE. Trimming removed 4 bases from V and 7 bases from J, with 23 bases in between. DNA of the CDR3: TGTGCCAGCAGCCCCAGCCTGGGACCTTCTAGGGTCGGGGAGCTGTTTTTT. This codes for CASSPSLGPSRVGELFF. Together with reference TRBV9 and TRBJ2-2, the CDR3 gives the full variable domain: DSGVTQTPKHLITATGQRVTLRCSPRSGDLSVYWYQQSLDQGLQFLIQYYNGEERAKGNILERFSAQQFPDLHSELNLSSLELGDSALYFCASSPSLGPSRVGELFFGEGSRLTVL.

The chain carries TRBV6-6 and TRBJ2-5; TRBD2 agrees at 12 bases. The length of the CDR3 is 16 residues. Unmatched junction bases numbered 8, after V lost 5 bases and J lost 4 bases. Germline CDR1 MNHNY, CDR2 SVGAGI (reference sequence). CDR3 nucleotide sequence: TGTGCCAGCAGTGTTACACTAGCGGGAGGTCCAGAGACCCAGTACTTC. This translates into CASSVTLAGGPETQYF.

This chain joins TRBV7-9 and TRBJ2-3; D could derive from TRBD1 or TRBD2 (6 bases each). Trimming left V 5 bases short and J 6 bases short, with 18 bases between. The CDR3 is 15 amino acids. CDR1 and CDR2 from the germline V gene are SEHNR and FQNEAQ (reference sequence). CDR3 region: CASSPIMGGWDTQYF. The CDR3 nucleotides read TGTGCCAGCAGCCCCATAATGGGGGGCTGGGATACGCAGTATTTT.

The rearrangement uses TRBV5-8 and TRBJ1-1; D not resolved. Trimming left V 0 bases short and J 3 bases short, with 3 bases between. CDR3 size: 12 residues. Germline CDR1 SGHTS, CDR2 YDEGEE. In DNA form, the CDR3 reads TGTGCCAGCAGCTTGGGTGACACTGAAGCTTTCTTT. Protein product: CASSLGDTEAFF. The full variable domain, with the rest looked up from reference TRBV5-8 and TRBJ1-1, is EAGVTQSPTHLIKTRGQQATLRCSPISGHTSVYWYQQALGLGLQFLLWYDEGEERNRGNFPPRFSGRQFPNYSSELNVNALELEDSALYLCASSLGDTEAFFGQGTRLTVV.

The rearrangement links TRBV19 to TRBJ2-1; D tentatively fits TRBD1 or TRBD2 (6 bases each). The CDR3 runs to 16 residues. Germline CDR1 LNHDA, CDR2 SQIVND (reference sequence). V was trimmed by 5 bases and J by 5 bases, leaving 19 bases between them. The CDR3 DNA reads as TGTGCCAGTAGTGCCCGGAGTTGGAGGGGGGACAATGAGCAGTTCTTC. Its protein is CASSARSWRGDNEQFF.

V usage is TRBV5-6 and J usage is TRBJ2-3, with D unclear. The CDR3 consists of 12 residues. V dropped 4 bases and J dropped 4 bases, with 7 bases sitting between them. The V gene's germline CDR1 is SGHDT and CDR2 YYEEEE. Here the CDR3 reads CASSTVADTQYF. CDR3 DNA sequence: TGTGCCAGCAGCACCGTAGCAGATACGCAGTATTTT.

This clone showed up just once. V gene TRBV5-6 combines with J gene TRBJ2-5, with TRBD2 identical over 8 bases. CDR1 and CDR2 from the germline V gene are SGHDT and YYEEEE. This CDR3 spans 13 amino acids. With V trimmed by 4 bases and J by 7 bases, 6 bases remained unmatched. The CDR3 DNA reads as TGTGCCAGCAGCCTACCCGGGAGGGGGACCCAGTACTTC. Translation: CASSLPGRGTQYF.

V gene TRBV11-2 combines with J gene TRBJ2-5; 12 bases are a match to TRBD2. J gave up 5 bases and V 5 bases, and 12 bases lay outside the gene matches. Germline V gene sequence: CDR1 SGHAT, CDR2 FQNNGV. This CDR3 is built from 17 residues. CDR3: CASSLRVLAGGGETQYF. The CDR3 DNA reads TGTGCCAGCAGCCTTCGGGTTCTAGCGGGAGGGGGGGAGACCCAGTACTTC. Variable domain in full (rest from reference TRBV11-2 and TRBJ2-5): EAGVAQSPRYKIIEKRQSVAFWCNPISGHATLYWYQQILGQGPKLLIQFQNNGVVDDSQLPKDRFSAERLKGVDSTLKIQPAKLEDSAVYLCASSLRVLAGGGETQYFGPGTRLLVL.

The genes are TRBV10-2 and TRBJ2-5, with D possibly being TRBD1 (5 bases). The CDR3 runs 12 residues. The V end was cut by 5 bases, the J end by 5 bases, with 9 bases between. CDR1 WSHSY and CDR2 SAAADI come from the germline V gene. DNA of the CDR3: TGCGCCAGCAGTCAAGGGGTCGAGACCCAGTACTTC. Translated, it gives CASSQGVETQYF.

This chain connects TRBV28 to TRBJ2-1; D is uncertain. With 3 bases removed from V and 0 bases from J, the gap between germline ends came to 12 bases. The CDR3 has 16 amino acids. Germline V gene sequence: CDR1 MDHEN, CDR2 SYDVKM. CDR3 DNA: TGTGCCAGCAGTTTCACCCGGAGAAGCTCCTACAATGAGCAGTTCTTC. Translation gives CASSFTRRSSYNEQFF.